These 28 T cell receptor beta chains originate from one sample sequenced in a study of T-cell reconstitution after alpha-beta-depleted transplantation in children. It was with unique molecular identifiers that the TCRbeta library was prepared. TCRdb reprocessed the PCR reads via MiXCR and lists one record per CDR3 protein. The sample includes nearly 550,000 distinct CDR3 sequences, around 19% of them seen just once. The sequenced sample was PBMCs from the stem cell graft donor, obtained from the stem cell graft. The origin of the receptors is a human donor who donated a stem cell graft to a child with acute lymphoblastic leukemia.

The chain has TRBV6-2 or TRBV6-3 and TRBJ2-7; no definite D call. This CDR3 region has 13 residues. V was trimmed by 3 bases and J by 4 bases, leaving 10 bases between them. The germline CDR1 and CDR2 sequences are MNHEY and SVGEGT. The CDR3 loop reads CASSYHSGYEQYF. The CDR3 nucleotides read TGTGCCAGCAGTTATCACTCGGGTTACGAGCAGTACTTC.

The chain joins TRBV7-2 to TRBJ2-1; 10 positions match TRBD2. The trim removed 0 bases at V and 5 bases at J, leaving 10 bases unmatched. The CDR3 has 18 amino acids. Germline V lookup: CDR1 SGHTA, CDR2 FQGNSA. CDR3: CASSLARQAGGWDNEQFF. CDR3 sequence (DNA): TGTGCCAGCAGCTTAGCGCGGCAAGCGGGAGGGTGGGACAATGAGCAGTTCTTC.

The table lists this clonotype with a few counts. The genes are TRBV5-1 and TRBJ2-1, with 10 bases matching TRBD2. The germline CDR1 and CDR2 sequences are SGHRS and YFSETQ. Trimming took 2 bases from V and 4 from J; bases not matched to a gene: 6. The CDR3 has 16 amino acids. CDR3 protein: CASSFDPSGGYNEQFF. The CDR3 DNA is TGCGCCAGCAGCTTTGATCCTAGCGGGGGTTACAATGAGCAGTTCTTC.

This clonotype was detected a few times. This rearrangement joins TRBV5-5 to TRBJ2-1; 7 nucleotides match TRBD2. The germline V gene encodes CDR1 SGHKS and CDR2 YYEKEE (reference sequence). Germline trimming cut 1 base from V and 7 bases from J; bases unmatched to any gene: 8. The CDR3 is made up of 15 amino acids. The CDR3, as DNA: TGTGCCAGCAGCTTGTTCCCAGCGGGAAATAATGAGCAGTTCTTC. It specifies CASSLFPAGNNEQFF.

This clonotype turned up a few times. The chain joins TRBV24-1 to TRBJ2-1; D may be TRBD1 (6 bases). From germline, CDR1 is KGHDR and CDR2 SFDVKD. Trimming removed 8 bases at V and 8 bases at J, with 18 bases between. The length of the CDR3 is 14 residues. The CDR3 sequence: CATKQGAVTDEQFF. In nucleotides, the CDR3 is TGTGCCACCAAACAGGGCGCGGTGACGGATGAGCAGTTCTTC.

The sample holds a few counts of this clonotype. The CDR3 is CASSSGLADPLWDTQYF. The DNA of the CDR3 is TGCGCCAGCAGCTCGGGACTAGCGGACCCATTATGGGATACGCAGTATTTT. The V call is TRBV5-1, the J call TRBJ2-3; 11 nucleotides line up with TRBD2. V dropped 3 bases and J dropped 6; count of bases not matched to a gene: 12. The CDR3 is made up of 17 amino acids. CDR1 and CDR2 from the germline V gene are SGHRS and YFSETQ.

This clonotype was counted between two and nine times. DNA of the CDR3: TGTGCCAGCAGCCCCGGGACTAGCGGGTACCTCCTATCCGGGGAGCTGTTTTTT. Residues: CASSPGTSGYLLSGELFF. The chain is built from TRBV6-2 or TRBV6-3 and TRBJ2-2, with TRBD2 matching over 12 bases. CDR3 length: 18 residues. Germline V gene sequence: CDR1 MNHEY, CDR2 SVGEGT. J lost 6 bases, V lost 6 bases, and 14 bases had no gene match.

This chain uses TRBV12-3 or TRBV12-4 with TRBJ2-3, with D perhaps given as TRBD1 or TRBD2 (5 bases each). V was trimmed by 4 bases and J by 3 bases, leaving 17 bases between them. The CDR3 sequence is 16 residues long. CDR3 protein: CASSSPPGPTTDTQYF. The DNA of the CDR3 is TGTGCCAGCAGTTCCCCTCCGGGACCAACGACAGATACGCAGTATTTT.

The V gene is TRBV7-8, the J gene TRBJ2-2, with a weak D call TRBD1 (6 bases). Germline CDR1 and CDR2: SGHVS and FQNEAQ. V shed 0 bases and J shed 6 bases, with 8 bases lying between them. The length of the CDR3 is 14 residues. The CDR3 here is CASSLAGQPGELFF. Written as DNA, the CDR3 is TGTGCCAGCAGCTTAGCCGGACAGCCCGGGGAGCTGTTTTTT.

The chain recombines TRBV7-6 with TRBJ2-7; 8 nucleotides line up with TRBD2. Germline V lookup: CDR1 SGHVS, CDR2 FNYEAQ. V was pared by 4 bases and J by 5 bases, with 10 bases of the junction left unmatched. CDR3 length equals 15 residues. The CDR3 sequence is CASSSTGTSIHEQYF. Here the CDR3 DNA reads TGTGCCAGCAGCTCTACCGGGACTAGTATCCACGAGCAGTACTTC.

This clonotype was picked up a small number of times. V usage is TRBV27 and J usage is TRBJ1-5, with a tentative D call TRBD1 (5 bases). The CDR3 has 17 residues. The germline V gene has CDR1 MNHEY and CDR2 SMNVEV (reference sequence). V was clipped by 0 bases and J by 0 bases, with 12 bases between them. The CDR3 spells CASSLSGPHDSNQPQHF. Written as DNA, the CDR3 is TGTGCCAGCAGTTTATCGGGACCCCATGATAGCAATCAGCCCCAGCATTTT.

This clonotype has only a few counts. This sequence joins TRBV12-3 or TRBV12-4 and TRBJ1-1; a possible D gene is TRBD1 (5 bases). This CDR3 spans 14 amino acids. V was clipped by 2 bases and J by 3 bases, with 10 bases between them. DNA for the CDR3: TGTGCCAGCAGTTTAAACAGGATCCACACTGAAGCTTTCTTT. Amino acids: CASSLNRIHTEAFF.

The table lists this clonotype with a few counts. This chain joins TRBV12-3 or TRBV12-4 and TRBJ1-2; D gene uncertain. V lost 1 base and J 2 bases, leaving 8 bases between the germline ends. The length of the CDR3 is 14 residues. CDR3 amino acids: CASSLVQRNYGYTF. The CDR3 DNA reads TGTGCCAGCAGTTTAGTCCAGAGAAACTATGGCTACACCTTC.

V gene TRBV7-8 combines with J gene TRBJ2-3, with TRBD1 identical over 9 bases. V was pared by 6 bases and J by 3 bases, with 16 bases of the junction left unmatched. CDR3 length: 18 residues. Germline assignment: CDR1 SGHVS and CDR2 FQNEAQ. This CDR3 reads CASRGAGPGQGWTDTQYF. The CDR3 coding sequence is TGTGCCAGCAGAGGAGCGGGGCCGGGACAGGGTTGGACAGATACGCAGTATTTT.

This clonotype has just a few counts. For the CDR3, the DNA is TGTGCCAGCAGCTTACTCACAGGACAGGGACACTATGGCTACACCTTC. Amino acids: CASSLLTGQGHYGYTF. The rearrangement joins TRBV7-2 to TRBJ1-2, with 8 bases aligning to TRBD1. CDR1 SGHTA and CDR2 FQGNSA come from the germline V gene. The CDR3 spans 16 residues. V gave up 2 bases and J gave up 3 bases; unmatched junction bases: 8. Full variable domain (missing parts from reference TRBV7-2 and TRBJ1-2): GAGVSQSPSNKVTEKGKDVELRCDPISGHTALYWYRQSLGQGLEFLIYFQGNSAPDKSGLPSDRFSAERTGGSVSTLTIQRTQQEDSAVYLCASSLLTGQGHYGYTFGSGTRLTVV.

The chain links TRBV15 to TRBJ2-5, with D perhaps matching TRBD1 or TRBD2 (6 bases each). The CDR3 totals 19 residues. Trimming pared 2 bases from V and 5 bases from J, leaving 27 bases between. Germline lookup yields CDR1 LNHNV and CDR2 YYDKDF (reference sequence). CDR3 loop: CATSRWGAVGELSPETQYF. The CDR3 bases are TGTGCCACCAGCAGATGGGGGGCGGTAGGGGAACTGTCCCCTGAGACCCAGTACTTC. Based on the CDR3 plus reference TRBV15 and TRBJ2-5, the full variable domain is DAMVIQNPRYQVTQFGKPVTLSCSQTLNHNVMYWYQQKSSQAPKLLFHYYDKDFNNEADTPDNFQSRRPNTSFCFLDIRSPGLGDTAMYLCATSRWGAVGELSPETQYFGPGTRLLVL.

V and J are TRBV10-3 and TRBJ1-2; 7 bases are a match to TRBD1. V shed 3 bases and J 8 bases; nucleotides not matched to a gene: 12. Germline values: CDR1 ENHRY, CDR2 SYGVKD. The CDR3 spans 15 residues. CDR3 protein: CAISESLDRFWGYTF. Written as DNA, the CDR3 is TGTGCCATCAGTGAATCCCTGGACAGGTTCTGGGGCTACACCTTC.

The chain carries TRBV29-1 and TRBJ1-1, with D perhaps TRBD1 (5 bases). The germline gives CDR1 SQVTM, CDR2 ANQGSEA. This CDR3 contains 12 residues. V was clipped by 3 bases and J by 3 bases, with 8 bases between them. The CDR3, as DNA: TGCAGCGTTGAGCGGGGGGACACTGAAGCTTTCTTT. As protein: CSVERGDTEAFF.

V gene TRBV30 combines with J gene TRBJ2-7, with 11 nucleotides matching TRBD2. V was pared by 5 bases and J by 2 bases, with 5 bases of the junction left unmatched. This CDR3 contains 14 residues. The germline V gene has CDR1 GTSNPN and CDR2 SVGIG (reference sequence). CDR3 nucleotides: TGTGCCTGGGCCCGACTAGCGGGGACCTACGAGCAGTACTTC. It encodes CAWARLAGTYEQYF.

The gene calls are TRBV5-4 and TRBJ1-1, with TRBD1 identical over 7 bases. J lost 5 bases, V lost 4 bases, and 11 bases had no gene match. The germline V gene has CDR1 SGHNT and CDR2 YYREEE (reference sequence). The CDR3 is 15 residues long. The CDR3: CASSPTRLRGTEAFF. Here the CDR3 DNA reads TGTGCCAGCAGCCCTACGAGGCTCAGGGGGACTGAAGCTTTCTTT.

This clonotype was found a few times. The chain links TRBV29-1 to TRBJ1-1; no definite D call. Germline V CDR1 and CDR2: SQVTM, ANQGSEA. CDR3 length: 13 residues. V gave up 5 bases and J gave up 5 bases, with 15 bases separating them. The CDR3 bases are TGCAGCGTTCGTACGAACGAGGGAACTGAAGCTTTCTTT. Its protein product is CSVRTNEGTEAFF.

This clonotype was detected a few times. The V and J genes are TRBV19 and TRBJ1-1; D is uncertain. CDR3 size: 15 residues. CDR1 LNHDA and CDR2 SQIVND come from the germline V gene (reference sequence). V gave up 9 bases and J gave up 0 bases, with 17 bases separating them. The CDR3, as DNA: TGTGCCAGGGTACAGAGGACTGAGATGAACACTGAAGCTTTCTTT. Protein: CARVQRTEMNTEAFF.

In regard to this clonotype: A much larger clone lies a single base off, so this may be a read error. CDR3 DNA: TGTGCCAGCAGCTTAGGCACGGGAGGGCCCTGGAGTTACGCGCAGTACTTC. Translating gives CASSLGTGGPWSYAQYF. This chain uses TRBV7-3 with TRBJ2-7, with 8 bases aligning to TRBD2. This CDR3 region has 17 residues. Germline lookup yields CDR1 SGHTA and CDR2 FQGTGA. Full variable domain (remainder filled in from reference TRBV7-3 and TRBJ2-7): GAGVSQTPSNKVTEKGKYVELRCDPISGHTALYWYRQSLGQGPEFLIYFQGTGAADDSGLPNDRFFAVRPEGSVSTLKIQRTERGDSAVYLCASSLGTGGPWSYAQYFGPGTRLTVT.

The V gene is TRBV20-1, the J gene TRBJ1-5; 9 positions match TRBD1. Germline lookup yields CDR1 DFQATT and CDR2 SNEGSKA (reference sequence). The V gene end was trimmed by 0 bases and the J gene end by 7 bases; junction bases not matched to a gene: 4. The CDR3 sequence is 14 residues long. The DNA for the CDR3 is TGCAGTGCTAGAGATCGGACAGGGGAACAGCCCCAGCATTTT. This codes for CSARDRTGEQPQHF.

A few counts support this clonotype. The V call is TRBV12-3 or TRBV12-4, the J call TRBJ2-6; the match to TRBD1 covers 7 bases. The CDR3 loop spans 20 amino acids. J was trimmed by 0 bases and V by 0 bases; bases with no gene match: 11. Written as DNA, the CDR3 is TGTGCCAGCAGTTTAGCGAAGAGGGGGCTCTTAAGCTCTGGGGCCAACGTCCTGACTTTC. It codes for CASSLAKRGLLSSGANVLTF.

The V gene is TRBV20-1, the J gene TRBJ2-5; D gene uncertain. Germline V CDR1 and CDR2: DFQATT, SNEGSKA (reference sequence). The CDR3 covers 10 residues. V was clipped by 6 bases and J by 6 bases, with 8 bases between them. The CDR3 coding sequence is TGCAGTGCCGAGAAGAAGACCCAGTACTTC. Amino acid sequence: CSAEKKTQYF.

The table lists this clonotype with a count of one. The V and J genes are TRBV25-1 and TRBJ1-2; TRBD1 matches at 7 bases. Germline-derived CDR1 and CDR2 are MGHDK and SYGVNS. Trimming removed 7 bases from V and 4 bases from J; junction bases left unmatched: 3. The CDR3 runs to 12 residues. The CDR3 here is CASKRGLYGYTF. Here the CDR3 DNA reads TGTGCCAGCAAAAGGGGGCTCTATGGCTACACCTTC.

This clonotype was observed a few times. The J gene is TRBJ2-7, the V gene TRBV29-1; 11 nucleotides align to TRBD1. The germline V gene has CDR1 SQVTM and CDR2 ANQGSEA. CDR3 length equals 15 residues. V lost 5 bases and J lost 1; bases outside the gene matches: 7. The CDR3 is CSVLGQGARSYEQYF. The CDR3, as DNA: TGCAGCGTTTTAGGACAGGGGGCGCGATCCTACGAGCAGTACTTC.